The 5 T cell receptor beta chains reported below all come from one sample, sequenced in a study. One entry per CDR3 protein results from TCRdb running MiXCR on the RT-PCR reads. The profile covers about 680,000 distinct CDR3 sequences, with over 12% appearing a single time and just over 3.5% taken by the ten largest. Sequenced input: memory CD4+ T cells from blood. The source is a female donor in good health, serving as a healthy control.

Ten or more counts support this clonotype. The rearrangement uses TRBV6-5 and TRBJ2-6; a possible D gene is TRBD2 (5 bases). From germline, CDR1 is MNHEY and CDR2 SVGAGI. V gave up 4 bases and J gave up 0 bases, with 7 bases separating them. The CDR3 is made up of 15 amino acids. CDR3 in DNA: TGTGCCAGCAGTTTACTAGACTCTGGGGCCAACGTCCTGACTTTC. As protein: CASSLLDSGANVLTF.

This clonotype was counted at least ten times. The chain is built from TRBV29-1 and TRBJ2-1; perhaps TRBD2 as D (6 bases). CDR1 is SQVTM and CDR2 is ANQGSEA in the germline V gene. The CDR3 is 14 residues long. The V gene lost 2 bases and the J gene lost 7 bases, with 15 bases spanning the gap. In DNA form, the CDR3 reads TGCAGCGTTGAAACGGCGGGATTGCGGAATGAGCAGTTCTTC. Amino acids: CSVETAGLRNEQFF.

This clonotype has only a few counts. The rearrangement links TRBV20-1 to TRBJ1-6; the D gene is possibly TRBD1 (6 bases). Germline CDR1 reads DFQATT; CDR2 reads SNEGSKA (reference sequence). Deletions cut 4 bases from V and 4 bases from J, with 14 bases between. The CDR3 has 15 amino acids. DNA of the CDR3: TGCAGTGCTAAAGGCAGGGGCGATTATAATTCACCCCTCCACTTT. This codes for CSAKGRGDYNSPLHF.

V is TRBV9 and J is TRBJ2-2; D is perhaps TRBD2 (5 bases). The V gene's germline CDR1 is SGDLS and CDR2 YYNGEE. V lost 1 base and J 7 bases, leaving 11 bases between the germline ends. The CDR3 spans 14 residues. The CDR3 region is CASSVSGVYGELFF. The CDR3 DNA reads as TGTGCCAGCAGCGTATCCGGGGTATACGGGGAGCTGTTTTTT.

The genes are TRBV6-5 and TRBJ1-2; a possible D gene is TRBD1 (6 bases). Germline V gene data show CDR1 as MNHEY and CDR2 as SVGAGI. Trimming pared 10 bases from V and 1 base from J, leaving 13 bases between. The length of the CDR3 is 13 residues. For the CDR3, the DNA is TGTGCCATATCCCGGGACATTAACTATGGCTACACCTTC. Its translation is CAISRDINYGYTF.